This T cell receptor (beta chain) was captured in a study of blood T cell repertoires in COVID-19. Study-level information: COVID-19 samples, acute and convalescent, were from the United States, Italy and Spain. Sample material is recorded as cDNA or gDNA derived from T cells, B-cell-depleted T cells, or PBMCs.

This clone appeared once. TCRdb's copy holds only in-frame clones and misses some; the assay was immunoSEQ multiplex PCR. This table holds a few hundred thousand clones, approximately 81% found once. Assignment of participants to cohorts was predicated upon participant-reported clinical history. This CDR3 region has 14 residues. Germline assignment: CDR1 SGHRS and CDR2 YFSETQ. V was cut by 3 bases and J by 0 bases, with 10 bases left in between. The clonotype comes from a man in his forties who had recovered from COVID-19. This sequence joins TRBV5-1 and TRBJ2-7; TRBD1 is a possible D gene (5 bases). Sequencing was performed on PBMCs or T cells enriched from blood (not recorded which). The DNA for the CDR3 is TGCGCCAGCAGCTCGACAGCAAACTCCTACGAGCAGTACTTC. Translated: CASSSTANSYEQYF.